This is a list of T cell receptor beta chains from one sample in a study of T cell changes during pregnancy in multiple sclerosis. Measured with immunoSEQ multiplex PCR; TCRdb has only the in-frame clones, and not every one. The profile shows some 100,000 clones, about 94% of them singletons. Sequenced material: peripheral blood, taken before pregnancy. The origin of the receptors is a female donor with multiple sclerosis, enrolled in a pregnancy study. Each CDR3 is given with its conserved first and last residue. D genes are given only for firm matches. Rows give clone size only sometimes, using once, few, many, or a class for an expanded clone.

D gene: TRBD2; J gene: TRBJ2-7; clone size: .; V gene: TRBV27; CDR3 DNA: TGTGCCAGCAGTCCTAGCGGTTCCTACGAGCAGTACTTC; CDR3 protein: CASSPSGSYEQYF
D gene: .; J gene: TRBJ1-1; clone size: .; V gene: TRBV6-4; CDR3 DNA: TGTGCCAGCAGAAAAGAACCGGTTGAAAACACTGAAGCTTTCTTT; CDR3 protein: CASRKEPVENTEAFF
D gene: .; J gene: TRBJ2-1; clone size: .; V gene: TRBV9; CDR3 DNA: TGTGCCAGCAGCGCCCCTTCGGAGGATGAGCAGTTCTTC; CDR3 protein: CASSAPSEDEQFF
D gene: .; J gene: TRBJ2-3; clone size: .; V gene: TRBV7-9; CDR3 DNA: TGTGCCAGCAGCTTAGCTTGGGCCAGGGATGGCACAGATACGCAGTATTTT; CDR3 protein: CASSLAWARDGTDTQYF
D gene: TRBD1; J gene: TRBJ1-2; clone size: few; V gene: TRBV9; CDR3 DNA: TGTGCCAGCAGCGCCCGGGACAGGGGCCTTAACTATGGCTACACCTTC; CDR3 protein: CASSARDRGLNYGYTF
D gene: TRBD1; J gene: TRBJ2-6; clone size: .; V gene: TRBV2; CDR3 DNA: TGTGCCAGCAGAGGGGACAGGGCTTCCGGGGCCAACGTCCTGACTTTC; CDR3 protein: CASRGDRASGANVLTF
D gene: .; J gene: TRBJ2-3; clone size: .; V gene: TRBV6-6; CDR3 DNA: TGTGCCAGCAGTTACACTACTAACACAGATACGCAGTATTTT; CDR3 protein: CASSYTTNTDTQYF
D gene: TRBD2; J gene: TRBJ2-1; clone size: .; V gene: TRBV7-7; CDR3 DNA: TGTGCCAGCAGCCCCGGCCGGGAGGGTGAGCAGTTCTTC; CDR3 protein: CASSPGREGEQFF
D gene: .; J gene: TRBJ1-1; clone size: .; V gene: TRBV18; CDR3 DNA: TGTGCCAGCTCACCACCATACATGAACACTGAAGCTTTCTTT; CDR3 protein: CASSPPYMNTEAFF
D gene: TRBD1; J gene: TRBJ1-1; clone size: .; V gene: TRBV27; CDR3 DNA: TGTGCCAGCAGTGACAGGGGGCCTGGCACTGAAGCTTTCTTT; CDR3 protein: CASSDRGPGTEAFF
D gene: TRBD2; J gene: TRBJ2-1; clone size: .; V gene: TRBV19; CDR3 DNA: TGTGCCAGTAGTATACCGGGACTAAGGTTTGATGAGCAGTTCTTC; CDR3 protein: CASSIPGLRFDEQFF
D gene: TRBD2; J gene: TRBJ2-3; clone size: .; V gene: TRBV4-1; CDR3 DNA: TGCGCCAGCAGCCTCACTAGCGGGAGGCATACAGATACGCAGTATTTT; CDR3 protein: CASSLTSGRHTDTQYF
D gene: .; J gene: TRBJ2-3; clone size: .; V gene: TRBV6-1; CDR3 DNA: TGTGCCAGCAGTCCTAGACAGGCCCGGGATACGCAGTATTTT; CDR3 protein: CASSPRQARDTQYF
D gene: TRBD2; J gene: TRBJ2-2; clone size: .; V gene: TRBV19; CDR3 DNA: TGTGCCAGTAGTATACTAGCGGGAGCCACCGGGGAGCTGTTTTTT; CDR3 protein: CASSILAGATGELFF
D gene: .; J gene: TRBJ2-1; clone size: .; V gene: TRBV28; CDR3 DNA: TGTGCCAGCAGTTTCAGCGGCGAGCAGTTCTTC; CDR3 protein: CASSFSGEQFF
D gene: .; J gene: TRBJ2-2; clone size: .; V gene: TRBV10-2; CDR3 DNA: TGCGCCAGCATCCCCTGGAGGGGAGATTCGAACACCGGGGAGCTGTTTTTT; CDR3 protein: CASIPWRGDSNTGELFF
D gene: .; J gene: TRBJ2-7; clone size: .; V gene: TRBV27; CDR3 DNA: TGTGCCAGCAGTTTATTGGGCGGGGAGCAGTACTTC; CDR3 protein: CASSLLGGEQYF
D gene: TRBD1; J gene: TRBJ1-2; clone size: .; V gene: TRBV5-1; CDR3 DNA: TGCGCCAGCAGCTTGGGGGGACAGGGCTATGGCTACACCTTC; CDR3 protein: CASSLGGQGYGYTF
D gene: TRBD1; J gene: TRBJ1-1; clone size: .; V gene: TRBV4-1; CDR3 DNA: TGCGCCAGCAGGGATGGGACAGGGCGAACTTTCTTT; CDR3 protein: CASRDGTGRTFF
D gene: .; J gene: TRBJ2-7; clone size: .; V gene: TRBV2; CDR3 DNA: TGTGCCAGCAGGGACAGAACATACGAGCAGTACTTC; CDR3 protein: CASRDRTYEQYF
D gene: .; J gene: TRBJ1-5; clone size: .; V gene: TRBV27; CDR3 DNA: TGTGCCAGCAGCGGGGATAGCAATCAGCCCCAGCATTTT; CDR3 protein: CASSGDSNQPQHF
D gene: TRBD2; J gene: TRBJ2-7; clone size: .; V gene: TRBV27; CDR3 DNA: TGTGCCAGCAGTTCCCCGGGACTAGCCACCTACGAGCAGTACTTC; CDR3 protein: CASSSPGLATYEQYF
D gene: TRBD1; J gene: TRBJ1-5; clone size: .; V gene: TRBV7-8; CDR3 DNA: TGTGCCAGCAGCTCTCGACAGGGGGATCAGCCCCAGCATTTT; CDR3 protein: CASSSRQGDQPQHF
D gene: TRBD1; J gene: TRBJ1-1; clone size: .; V gene: TRBV2; CDR3 DNA: TGTGCCAGCAGACTGGACAGGGGGGCTTTGAACACTGAAGCTTTCTTT; CDR3 protein: CASRLDRGALNTEAFF
D gene: TRBD2; J gene: TRBJ2-7; clone size: .; V gene: TRBV2; CDR3 DNA: TGTGCCAGCAGTGCCGGGACTAGCGGGAAATCCGAGCAGTACTTC; CDR3 protein: CASSAGTSGKSEQYF
D gene: .; J gene: TRBJ2-3; clone size: .; V gene: TRBV18; CDR3 DNA: TGTGCCAGCTCACCCTCAGGAGATACGCAGTATTTT; CDR3 protein: CASSPSGDTQYF
D gene: TRBD1; J gene: TRBJ1-4; clone size: .; V gene: TRBV9; CDR3 DNA: TGTGCCAGCTCGCGTAGGGACAGAGCAAATGAAAAACTGTTTTTT; CDR3 protein: CASSRRDRANEKLFF
D gene: TRBD2; J gene: TRBJ2-3; clone size: .; V gene: TRBV5-1; CDR3 DNA: TGCGCCAGCAACCCCGCCGGGGCTAGCGGGACAGATACGCAGTATTTT; CDR3 protein: CASNPAGASGTDTQYF
D gene: .; J gene: TRBJ2-2; clone size: .; V gene: TRBV19; CDR3 DNA: TGTGCCAGTAGCACGACAGTTTACACCGGGGAGCTGTTTTTT; CDR3 protein: CASSTTVYTGELFF
D gene: .; J gene: TRBJ1-1; clone size: .; V gene: TRBV28; CDR3 DNA: TGTGCCAGCAGTGAGACAGACCCGAACACTGAAGCTTTCTTT; CDR3 protein: CASSETDPNTEAFF
D gene: .; J gene: TRBJ1-3; clone size: .; V gene: TRBV18; CDR3 DNA: TGTGCCAGCTCAGACGGACAGGGAAACACCATATATTTT; CDR3 protein: CASSDGQGNTIYF
D gene: TRBD1; J gene: TRBJ1-5; clone size: few; V gene: TRBV7-2; CDR3 DNA: TGTGCCAGCAGCCCAGGGGGCGCGGGAAGTCAGCCCCAGCATTTT; CDR3 protein: CASSPGGAGSQPQHF
D gene: .; J gene: TRBJ2-1; clone size: .; V gene: TRBV23-1; CDR3 DNA: TGCGCCAGCAGTCAATCTTGGCAAGTCTCCTACAATGAGCAGTTCTTC; CDR3 protein: CASSQSWQVSYNEQFF
D gene: .; J gene: TRBJ2-7; clone size: .; V gene: TRBV7-6; CDR3 DNA: TGTGCCAGCAGTCCCCGACTAGTTAAAGTCGCCTACGAGCAGTACTTC; CDR3 protein: CASSPRLVKVAYEQYF
D gene: .; J gene: TRBJ2-7; clone size: .; V gene: TRBV5-4; CDR3 DNA: TGTGCCAGCAGTCCCCCAGGGGACACCTACGAGCAGTACTTC; CDR3 protein: CASSPPGDTYEQYF
D gene: TRBD1; J gene: TRBJ2-7; clone size: once; V gene: TRBV29-1; CDR3 DNA: TGCAGCGTTGGCGGACAGGGTGGAGCCGAGCAGTACTTC; CDR3 protein: CSVGGQGGAEQYF
D gene: TRBD1; J gene: TRBJ2-2; clone size: .; V gene: TRBV7-8; CDR3 DNA: TGTGCCAGCAGCTCGGGACAGGGGGCGCGGGGATCCGGGGAGCTGTTTTTT; CDR3 protein: CASSSGQGARGSGELFF
D gene: TRBD2; J gene: TRBJ2-2; clone size: .; V gene: TRBV6-5; CDR3 DNA: TGTGCCAGCAGTTCCTCTGAGTGGGAGGGTGGGGAGCTGTTTTTT; CDR3 protein: CASSSSEWEGGELFF
D gene: .; J gene: TRBJ2-3; clone size: .; V gene: TRBV5-1; CDR3 DNA: TGCGCCAGCAGCTTGTCCCTCGGCACAGATACGCAGTATTTT; CDR3 protein: CASSLSLGTDTQYF
D gene: TRBD2; J gene: TRBJ2-3; clone size: .; V gene: TRBV30; CDR3 DNA: TGTGCCTGGAGTGGCGTGGCCCTAGCGGGAGGAGCTAGCACAGATACGCAGTATTTT; CDR3 protein: CAWSGVALAGGASTDTQYF
D gene: TRBD1; J gene: TRBJ1-2; clone size: .; V gene: TRBV5-6; CDR3 DNA: TGTGCCAGCAGCTGGGGGAGACAGGGGCATGGCTACACCTTC; CDR3 protein: CASSWGRQGHGYTF
D gene: TRBD1; J gene: TRBJ1-1; clone size: .; V gene: TRBV27; CDR3 DNA: TGTGCCAGCCGCACCGACAGGGGGCGTCTGAACACTGAAGCTTTCTTT; CDR3 protein: CASRTDRGRLNTEAFF
D gene: .; J gene: TRBJ2-7; clone size: .; V gene: TRBV27; CDR3 DNA: TGTGCCAGCAGTTTATCGGTAGGGGGTTGGGGGCAGCAGTACTTC; CDR3 protein: CASSLSVGGWGQQYF
D gene: TRBD1; J gene: TRBJ1-1; clone size: few; V gene: TRBV7-2; CDR3 DNA: TGTGCCAGCAGCGCCACAGGGGGAGAAGCTTTCTTT; CDR3 protein: CASSATGGEAFF
D gene: TRBD2; J gene: TRBJ2-7; clone size: .; V gene: TRBV7-9; CDR3 DNA: TGTGCCAGCAGACCGTCGGGGGGCGAGCAGTACTTC; CDR3 protein: CASRPSGGEQYF
D gene: TRBD1; J gene: TRBJ2-7; clone size: once; V gene: TRBV10-3; CDR3 DNA: TGTGCCATCAGTGGGGGGACAGGGCACGAGCAGTACTTC; CDR3 protein: CAISGGTGHEQYF
D gene: TRBD2; J gene: TRBJ2-3; clone size: .; V gene: TRBV27; CDR3 DNA: TGTGCCAGCAGTATTTATATATCGACTAGCGGCCACACAGATACGCAGTATTTT; CDR3 protein: CASSIYISTSGHTDTQYF
D gene: .; J gene: TRBJ1-2; clone size: once; V gene: TRBV7-9; CDR3 DNA: TGTGCCAGCAGCTTAGATGAGACCGGGGTCCTCTATGGCTACACCTTC; CDR3 protein: CASSLDETGVLYGYTF
D gene: .; J gene: TRBJ2-7; clone size: .; V gene: TRBV11-2; CDR3 DNA: TGTGCCAGCAGCTTAGGCAGCGACTACGAGCAGTACTTC; CDR3 protein: CASSLGSDYEQYF
D gene: .; J gene: TRBJ2-3; clone size: .; V gene: TRBV5-1; CDR3 DNA: TGCGCCAGCAGCTTCCCAGACAGTCCTCCAAAATACACAGATACGCAGTATTTT; CDR3 protein: CASSFPDSPPKYTDTQYF
D gene: .; J gene: TRBJ2-7; clone size: .; V gene: TRBV6-1; CDR3 DNA: TGTGCCAGCTCAGCGGGACAACTCTACGAGCAGTACTTC; CDR3 protein: CASSAGQLYEQYF
D gene: TRBD1; J gene: TRBJ1-5; clone size: .; V gene: TRBV28; CDR3 DNA: TGTGCCAGCAGTTTAGGACAGGGGGGGAGGCCCCAGCATTTT; CDR3 protein: CASSLGQGGRPQHF
D gene: .; J gene: TRBJ2-3; clone size: .; V gene: TRBV5-1; CDR3 DNA: TGCGCCAGCAGCTTGCCCGGCACAGATACGCAGTATTTT; CDR3 protein: CASSLPGTDTQYF
D gene: .; J gene: TRBJ2-7; clone size: .; V gene: TRBV21-1; CDR3 DNA: TGTGCCAGCAGCAAAGGAGCGGGACATGGAGCCTACGAGCAGTACTTC; CDR3 protein: CASSKGAGHGAYEQYF
D gene: TRBD1; J gene: TRBJ1-5; clone size: .; V gene: TRBV27; CDR3 DNA: TGTGCCAGCAGTCCAGGGGGGAACGTCGATCAGCCCCAGCATTTT; CDR3 protein: CASSPGGNVDQPQHF
D gene: TRBD2; J gene: TRBJ2-1; clone size: .; V gene: TRBV4-1; CDR3 DNA: TGCGCCAGCAGCCAACCCCGGGCTAGCGGGAGTATCAGTGAGCAGTTCTTC; CDR3 protein: CASSQPRASGSISEQFF
D gene: TRBD2; J gene: TRBJ2-3; clone size: .; V gene: TRBV7-2; CDR3 DNA: TGTGCCAGCAGCAATCTGGCGGGAGGGAGCACAGATACGCAGTATTTT; CDR3 protein: CASSNLAGGSTDTQYF